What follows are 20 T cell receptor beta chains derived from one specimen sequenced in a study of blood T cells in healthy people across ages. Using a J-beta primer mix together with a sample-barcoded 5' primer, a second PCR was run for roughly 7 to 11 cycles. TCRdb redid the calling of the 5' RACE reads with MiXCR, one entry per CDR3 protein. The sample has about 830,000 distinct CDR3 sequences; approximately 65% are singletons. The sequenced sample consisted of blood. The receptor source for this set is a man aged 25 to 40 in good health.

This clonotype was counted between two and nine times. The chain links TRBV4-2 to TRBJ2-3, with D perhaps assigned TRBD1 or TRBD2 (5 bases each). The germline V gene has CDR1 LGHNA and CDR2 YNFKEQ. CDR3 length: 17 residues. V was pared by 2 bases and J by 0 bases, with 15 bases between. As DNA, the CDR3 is TGTGCCAGCAGCCAATGGGGACGCCTCGCTAGCACAGATACGCAGTATTTT. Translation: CASSQWGRLASTDTQYF.

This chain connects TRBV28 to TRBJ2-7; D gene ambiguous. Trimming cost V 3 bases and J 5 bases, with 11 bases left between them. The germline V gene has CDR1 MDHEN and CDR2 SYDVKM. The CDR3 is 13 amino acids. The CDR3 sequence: CASSLGLGNEQYF. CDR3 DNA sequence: TGTGCCAGCAGTTTGGGCCTGGGTAACGAGCAGTACTTC.

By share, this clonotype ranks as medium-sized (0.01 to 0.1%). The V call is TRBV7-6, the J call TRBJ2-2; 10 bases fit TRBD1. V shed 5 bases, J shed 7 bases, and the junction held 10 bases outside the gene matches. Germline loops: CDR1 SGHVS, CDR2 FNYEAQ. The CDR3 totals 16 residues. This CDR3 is CASSSPDRGLRGELFF. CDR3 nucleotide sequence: TGTGCCAGCAGCAGTCCGGACAGGGGGTTACGCGGGGAGCTGTTTTTT.

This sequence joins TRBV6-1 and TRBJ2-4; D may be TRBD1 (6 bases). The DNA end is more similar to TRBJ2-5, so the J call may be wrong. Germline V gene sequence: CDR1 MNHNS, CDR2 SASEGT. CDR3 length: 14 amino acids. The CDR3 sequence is CASSDIRGRETQYF. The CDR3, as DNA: TGTGCCAGCAGTGACATCAGGGGACGGGAGACCCAGTACTTC.

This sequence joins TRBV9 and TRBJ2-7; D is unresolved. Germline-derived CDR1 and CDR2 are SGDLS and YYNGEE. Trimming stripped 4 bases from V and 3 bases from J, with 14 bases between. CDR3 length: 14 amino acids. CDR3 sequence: CASSPRSGYYEQYF. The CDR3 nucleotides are TGTGCCAGCAGCCCCAGGTCCGGATACTACGAGCAGTACTTC.

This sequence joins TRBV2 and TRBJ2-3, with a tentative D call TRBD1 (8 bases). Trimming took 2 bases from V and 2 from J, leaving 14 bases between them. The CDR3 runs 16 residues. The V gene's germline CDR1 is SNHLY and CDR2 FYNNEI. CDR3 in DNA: TGTGCCAGCAGTGAAACGACAGGGGACTACACAGATACGCAGTATTTT. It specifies CASSETTGDYTDTQYF.

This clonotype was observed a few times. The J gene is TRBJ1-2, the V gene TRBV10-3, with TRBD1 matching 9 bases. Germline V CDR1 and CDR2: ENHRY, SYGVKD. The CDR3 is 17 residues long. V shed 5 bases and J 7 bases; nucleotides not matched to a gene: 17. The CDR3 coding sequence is TGTGCCATCAGTTCATCCTTACCGGGACAGGGATCGGGTGGCTACACCTTC. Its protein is CAISSSLPGQGSGGYTF.

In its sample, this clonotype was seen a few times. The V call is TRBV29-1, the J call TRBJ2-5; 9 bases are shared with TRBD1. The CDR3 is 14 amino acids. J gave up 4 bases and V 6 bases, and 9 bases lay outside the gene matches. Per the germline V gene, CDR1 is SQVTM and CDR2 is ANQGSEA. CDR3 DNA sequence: TGCAGCGTGGACCTACAGGGGGCCGGAGAGACCCAGTACTTC. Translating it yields CSVDLQGAGETQYF.

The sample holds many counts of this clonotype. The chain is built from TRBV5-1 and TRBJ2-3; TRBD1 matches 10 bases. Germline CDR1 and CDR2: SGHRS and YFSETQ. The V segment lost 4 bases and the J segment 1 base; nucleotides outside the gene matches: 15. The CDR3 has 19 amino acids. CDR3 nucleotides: TGCGCCAGCAGCCGCAACGGACAGGGGGTCCCCGGCGGCACAGATACGCAGTATTTT. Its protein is CASSRNGQGVPGGTDTQYF.

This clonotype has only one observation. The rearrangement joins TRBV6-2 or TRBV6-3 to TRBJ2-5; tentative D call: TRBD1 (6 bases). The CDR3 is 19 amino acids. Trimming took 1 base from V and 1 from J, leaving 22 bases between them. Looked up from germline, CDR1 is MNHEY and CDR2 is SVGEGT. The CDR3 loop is CASSYWIRRSGTSQETQYF. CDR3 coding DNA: TGTGCCAGCAGTTACTGGATTAGACGGTCAGGGACAAGCCAAGAGACCCAGTACTTC.

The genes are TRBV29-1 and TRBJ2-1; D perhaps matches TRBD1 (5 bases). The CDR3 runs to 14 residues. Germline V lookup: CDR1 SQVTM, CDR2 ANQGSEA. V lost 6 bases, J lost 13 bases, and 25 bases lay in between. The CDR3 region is CSVVGQGSQETQFF. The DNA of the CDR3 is TGCAGCGTCGTCGGGCAGGGTAGCCAAGAGACCCAGTTCTTC.

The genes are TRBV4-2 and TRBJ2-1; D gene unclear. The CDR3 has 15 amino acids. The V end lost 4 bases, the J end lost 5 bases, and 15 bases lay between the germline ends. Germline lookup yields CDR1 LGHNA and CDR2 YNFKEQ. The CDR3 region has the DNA TGTGCCAGCAGCCCCCGGTTCACATTGGACAATGAGCAGTTCTTC. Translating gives CASSPRFTLDNEQFF.

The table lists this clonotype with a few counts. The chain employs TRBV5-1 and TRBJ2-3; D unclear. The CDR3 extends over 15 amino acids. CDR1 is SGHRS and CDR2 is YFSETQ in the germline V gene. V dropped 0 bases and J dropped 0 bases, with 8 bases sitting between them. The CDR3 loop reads CASSLEEPSTDTQYF. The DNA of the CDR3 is TGCGCCAGCAGCTTGGAGGAGCCTAGCACAGATACGCAGTATTTT. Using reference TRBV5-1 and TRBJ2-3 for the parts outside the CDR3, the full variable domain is KAGVTQTPRYLIKTRGQQVTLSCSPISGHRSVSWYQQTPGQGLQFLFEYFSETQRNKGNFPGRFSGRQFSNSRSEMNVSTLELGDSALYLCASSLEEPSTDTQYFGPGTRLTVL.

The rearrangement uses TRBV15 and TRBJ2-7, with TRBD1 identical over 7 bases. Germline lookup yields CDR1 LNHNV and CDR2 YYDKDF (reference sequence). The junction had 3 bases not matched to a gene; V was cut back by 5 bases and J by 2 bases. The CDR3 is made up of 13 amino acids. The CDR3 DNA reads TGTGCCACCAGCTCGGGACAGCCCTACGAGCAGTACTTC. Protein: CATSSGQPYEQYF.

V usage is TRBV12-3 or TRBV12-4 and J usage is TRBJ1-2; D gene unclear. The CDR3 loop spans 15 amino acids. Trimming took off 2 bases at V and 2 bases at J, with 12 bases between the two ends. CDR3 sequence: CASSLFGRLNYGYTF. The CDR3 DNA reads TGTGCCAGCAGTTTATTTGGACGCCTCAACTATGGCTACACCTTC.

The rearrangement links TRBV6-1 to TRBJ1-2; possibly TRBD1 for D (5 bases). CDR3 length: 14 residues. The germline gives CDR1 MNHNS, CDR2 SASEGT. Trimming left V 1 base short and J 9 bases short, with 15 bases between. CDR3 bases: TGTGCCAGCAGTGAAGGCAGGGAATGGGATAGCTACACCTTC. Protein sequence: CASSEGREWDSYTF.

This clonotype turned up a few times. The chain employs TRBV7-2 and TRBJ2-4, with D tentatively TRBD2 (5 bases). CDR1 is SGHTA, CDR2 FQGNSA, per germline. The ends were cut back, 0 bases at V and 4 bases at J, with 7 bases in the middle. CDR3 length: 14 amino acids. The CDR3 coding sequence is TGTGCCAGCAGCTTAGCCGGGGTGAAAAACATTCAGTACTTC. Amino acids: CASSLAGVKNIQYF.

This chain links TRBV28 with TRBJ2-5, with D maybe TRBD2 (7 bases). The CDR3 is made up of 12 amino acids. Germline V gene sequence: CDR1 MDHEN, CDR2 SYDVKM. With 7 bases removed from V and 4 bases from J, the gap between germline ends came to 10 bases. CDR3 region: CASKGGAETQYF. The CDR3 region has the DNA TGTGCCAGCAAGGGGGGGGCAGAGACCCAGTACTTC.

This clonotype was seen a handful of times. The CDR3 DNA reads as TGTGCCAGCAGCTTAAGGGGGGGGAATGGCTACACCTTC. It specifies CASSLRGGNGYTF. J is TRBJ1-2 and V is TRBV5-5; TRBD1 is a possible D gene (6 bases). Germline lookup yields CDR1 SGHKS and CDR2 YYEKEE (reference sequence). The CDR3 has 13 amino acids. Trimming took 2 bases from V and 6 from J, leaving 11 bases between them.

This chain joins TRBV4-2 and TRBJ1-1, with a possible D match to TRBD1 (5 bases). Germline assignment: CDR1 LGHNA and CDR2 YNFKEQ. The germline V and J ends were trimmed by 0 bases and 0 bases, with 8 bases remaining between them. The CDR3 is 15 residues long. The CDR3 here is CASSQDPGMNTEAFF. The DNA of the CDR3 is TGTGCCAGCAGCCAAGACCCAGGGATGAACACTGAAGCTTTCTTT.